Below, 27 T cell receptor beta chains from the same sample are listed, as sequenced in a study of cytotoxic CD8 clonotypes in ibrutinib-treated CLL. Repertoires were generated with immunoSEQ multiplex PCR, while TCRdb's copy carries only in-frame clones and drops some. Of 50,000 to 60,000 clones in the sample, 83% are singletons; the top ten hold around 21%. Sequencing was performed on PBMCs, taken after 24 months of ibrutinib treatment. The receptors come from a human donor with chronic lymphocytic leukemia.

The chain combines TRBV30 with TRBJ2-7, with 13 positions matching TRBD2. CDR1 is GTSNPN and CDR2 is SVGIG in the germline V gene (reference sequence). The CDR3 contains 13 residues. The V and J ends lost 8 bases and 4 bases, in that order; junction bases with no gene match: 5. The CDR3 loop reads CASTSGRGYEQYF. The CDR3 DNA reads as TGTGCCAGTACTAGCGGGAGGGGGTACGAGCAGTACTTC. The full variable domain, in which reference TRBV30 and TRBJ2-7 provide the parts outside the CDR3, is SQTIHQWPATLVQPVGSPLSLECTVEGTSNPNLYWYRQAAGRGLQLLFYSVGIGQISSEVPQNLSASRPQDRQFILSSKKLLLSDSGFYLCASTSGRGYEQYFGPGTRLTVT.

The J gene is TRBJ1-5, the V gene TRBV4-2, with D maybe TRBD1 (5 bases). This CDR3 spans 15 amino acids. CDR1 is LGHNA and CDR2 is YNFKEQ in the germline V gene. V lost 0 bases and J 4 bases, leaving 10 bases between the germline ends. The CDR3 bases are TGTGCCAGCAGCCAAGACAAGGGGAAAAATCAGCCCCAGCATTTT. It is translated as CASSQDKGKNQPQHF.

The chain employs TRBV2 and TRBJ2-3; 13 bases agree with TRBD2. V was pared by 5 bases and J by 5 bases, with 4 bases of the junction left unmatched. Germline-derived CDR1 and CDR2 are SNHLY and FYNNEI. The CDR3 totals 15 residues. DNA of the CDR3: TGTGCCAGCAGTCCCGGGACTAGCGGGATAGATACGCAGTATTTT. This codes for CASSPGTSGIDTQYF.

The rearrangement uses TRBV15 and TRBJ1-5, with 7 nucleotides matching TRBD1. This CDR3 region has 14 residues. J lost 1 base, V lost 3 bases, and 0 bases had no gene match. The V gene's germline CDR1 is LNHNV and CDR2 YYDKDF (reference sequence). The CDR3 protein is CATSRDRSNQPQHF. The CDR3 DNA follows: TGTGCCACCAGCAGGGACAGGAGCAATCAGCCCCAGCATTTT.

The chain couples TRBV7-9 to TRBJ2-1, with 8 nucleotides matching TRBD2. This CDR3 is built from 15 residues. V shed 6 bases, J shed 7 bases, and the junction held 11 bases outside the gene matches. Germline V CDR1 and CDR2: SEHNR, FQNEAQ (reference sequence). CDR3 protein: CASSLREGRVNEQFF. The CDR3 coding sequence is TGTGCCAGCAGTTTACGGGAGGGCCGAGTGAATGAGCAGTTCTTC.

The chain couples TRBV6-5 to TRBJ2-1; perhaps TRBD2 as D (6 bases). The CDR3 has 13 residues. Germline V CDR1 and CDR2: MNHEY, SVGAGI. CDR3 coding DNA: TGTGCACATTCGGAGGGAAAGTACAATGAGCAGTTCTTC. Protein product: CAHSEGKYNEQFF.

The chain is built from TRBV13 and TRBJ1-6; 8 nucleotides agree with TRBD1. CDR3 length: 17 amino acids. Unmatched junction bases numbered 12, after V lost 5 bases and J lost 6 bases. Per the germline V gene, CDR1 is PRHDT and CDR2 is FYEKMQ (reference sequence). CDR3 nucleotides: TGTGCCAGCAGCCTACGACAGGGGAGGAGGAGTAATTCACCCCTCCACTTT. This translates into CASSLRQGRRSNSPLHF.

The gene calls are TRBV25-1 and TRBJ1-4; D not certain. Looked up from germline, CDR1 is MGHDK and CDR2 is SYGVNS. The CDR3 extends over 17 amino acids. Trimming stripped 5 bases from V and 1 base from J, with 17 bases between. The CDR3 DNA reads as TGTGCCAGCAGTATCGCCTCAACCGGAGGAACTAATGAAAAACTGTTTTTT. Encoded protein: CASSIASTGGTNEKLFF.

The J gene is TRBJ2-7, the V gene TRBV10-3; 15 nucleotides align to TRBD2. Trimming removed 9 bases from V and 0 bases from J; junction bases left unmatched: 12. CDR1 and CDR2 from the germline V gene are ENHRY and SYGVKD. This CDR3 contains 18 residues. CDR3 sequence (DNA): TGTGCCATGGGAGGCGGGACTAGCGGGAGGCCTATCTCCTACGAGCAGTACTTC. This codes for CAMGGGTSGRPISYEQYF.

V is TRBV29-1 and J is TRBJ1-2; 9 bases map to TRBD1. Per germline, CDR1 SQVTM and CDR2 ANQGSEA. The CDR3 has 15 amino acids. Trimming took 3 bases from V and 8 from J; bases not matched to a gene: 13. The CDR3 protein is CSVDAPGQGASGYTF. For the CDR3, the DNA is TGCAGCGTTGACGCTCCGGGACAGGGAGCTTCCGGCTACACCTTC.

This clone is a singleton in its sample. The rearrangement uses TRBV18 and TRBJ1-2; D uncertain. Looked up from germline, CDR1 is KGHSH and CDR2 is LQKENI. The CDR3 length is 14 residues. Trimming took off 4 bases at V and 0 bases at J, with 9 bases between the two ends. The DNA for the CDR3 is TGTGCCAGCTCACGGGCACAGACTAACTATGGCTACACCTTC. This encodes CASSRAQTNYGYTF.

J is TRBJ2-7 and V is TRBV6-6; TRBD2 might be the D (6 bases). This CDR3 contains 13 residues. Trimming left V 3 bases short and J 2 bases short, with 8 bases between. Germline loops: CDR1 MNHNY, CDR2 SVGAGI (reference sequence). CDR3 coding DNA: TGTGCCAGCAGTTATGGGGGGACCTACGAGCAGTACTTC. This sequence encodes CASSYGGTYEQYF.

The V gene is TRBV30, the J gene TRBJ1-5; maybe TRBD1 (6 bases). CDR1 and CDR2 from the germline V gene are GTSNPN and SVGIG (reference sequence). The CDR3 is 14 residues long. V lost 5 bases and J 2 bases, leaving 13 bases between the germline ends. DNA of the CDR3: TGTGCCTGGTCCGGGACAATGGGCAATCAGCCCCAGCATTTT. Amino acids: CAWSGTMGNQPQHF.

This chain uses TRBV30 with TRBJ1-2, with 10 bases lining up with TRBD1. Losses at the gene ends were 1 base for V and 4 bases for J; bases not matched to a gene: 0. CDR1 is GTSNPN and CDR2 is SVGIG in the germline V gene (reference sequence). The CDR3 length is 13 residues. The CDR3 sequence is CAWSGDRGYGYTF. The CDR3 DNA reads TGTGCCTGGAGTGGGGACAGGGGCTATGGCTACACCTTC.

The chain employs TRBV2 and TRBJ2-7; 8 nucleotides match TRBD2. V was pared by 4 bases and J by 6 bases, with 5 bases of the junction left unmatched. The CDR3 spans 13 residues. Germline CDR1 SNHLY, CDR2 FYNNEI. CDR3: CASSAGGLTEQYF. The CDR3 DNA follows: TGTGCCAGCAGTGCGGGGGGGTTAACCGAGCAGTACTTC.

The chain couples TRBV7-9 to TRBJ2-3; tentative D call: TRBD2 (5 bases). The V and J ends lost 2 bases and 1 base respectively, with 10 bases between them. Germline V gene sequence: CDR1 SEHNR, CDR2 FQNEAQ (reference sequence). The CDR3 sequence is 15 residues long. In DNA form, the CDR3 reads TGTGCCAGCAGCTTAAGTGGGAGTCGCACAGATACGCAGTATTTT. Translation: CASSLSGSRTDTQYF.

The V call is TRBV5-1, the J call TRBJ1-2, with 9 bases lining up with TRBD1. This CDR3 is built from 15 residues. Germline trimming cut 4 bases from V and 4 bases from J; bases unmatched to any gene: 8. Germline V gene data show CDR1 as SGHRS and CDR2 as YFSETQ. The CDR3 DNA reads TGCGCCAGCAGCCTGGAGGGACAGGGCGTCTATGGCTACACCTTC. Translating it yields CASSLEGQGVYGYTF.

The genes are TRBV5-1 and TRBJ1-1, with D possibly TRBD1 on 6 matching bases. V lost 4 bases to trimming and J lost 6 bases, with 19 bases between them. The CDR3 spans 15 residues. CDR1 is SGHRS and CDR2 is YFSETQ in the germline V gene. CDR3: CASSVPLTGEAEAFF. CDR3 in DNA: TGCGCCAGCAGCGTACCATTGACAGGAGAGGCTGAAGCTTTCTTT.

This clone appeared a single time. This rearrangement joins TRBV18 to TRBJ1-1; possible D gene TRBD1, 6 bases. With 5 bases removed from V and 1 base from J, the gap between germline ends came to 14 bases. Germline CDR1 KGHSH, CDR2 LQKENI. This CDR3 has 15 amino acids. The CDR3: CASSATGQRNTEAFF. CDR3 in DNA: TGTGCCAGCTCAGCGACGGGACAAAGGAACACTGAAGCTTTCTTT.

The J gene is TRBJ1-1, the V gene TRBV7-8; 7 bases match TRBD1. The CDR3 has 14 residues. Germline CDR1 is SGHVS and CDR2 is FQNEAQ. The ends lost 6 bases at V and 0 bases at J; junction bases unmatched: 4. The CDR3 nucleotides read TGTGCCAGCAGATTGGGACAGATGAACACTGAAGCTTTCTTT. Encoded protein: CASRLGQMNTEAFF.

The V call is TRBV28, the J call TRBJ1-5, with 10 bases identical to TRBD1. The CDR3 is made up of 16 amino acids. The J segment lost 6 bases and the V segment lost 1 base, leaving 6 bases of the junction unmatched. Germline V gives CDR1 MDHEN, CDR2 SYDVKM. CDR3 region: CASSLSRQGARQPQHF. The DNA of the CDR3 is TGTGCCAGCAGTTTATCCCGACAGGGGGCTCGTCAGCCCCAGCATTTT.

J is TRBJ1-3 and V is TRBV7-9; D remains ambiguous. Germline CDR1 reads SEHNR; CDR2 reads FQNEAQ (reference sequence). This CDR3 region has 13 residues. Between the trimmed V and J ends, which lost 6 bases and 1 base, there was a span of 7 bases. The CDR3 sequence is CASRLPSGNTIYF. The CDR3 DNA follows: TGTGCCAGCAGATTACCTTCTGGAAACACCATATATTTT. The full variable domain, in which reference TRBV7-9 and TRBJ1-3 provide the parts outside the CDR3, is DTGVSQNPRHKITKRGQNVTFRCDPISEHNRLYWYRQTLGQGPEFLTYFQNEAQLEKSRLLSDRFSAERPKGSFSTLEIQRTEQGDSAMYLCASRLPSGNTIYFGEGSWLTVV.

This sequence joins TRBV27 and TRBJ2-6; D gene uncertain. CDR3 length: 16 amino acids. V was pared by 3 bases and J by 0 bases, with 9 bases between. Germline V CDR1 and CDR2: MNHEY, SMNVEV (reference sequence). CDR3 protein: CASSFFGVSGANVLTF. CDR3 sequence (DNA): TGTGCCAGCAGTTTTTTCGGCGTCTCTGGGGCCAACGTCCTGACTTTC.

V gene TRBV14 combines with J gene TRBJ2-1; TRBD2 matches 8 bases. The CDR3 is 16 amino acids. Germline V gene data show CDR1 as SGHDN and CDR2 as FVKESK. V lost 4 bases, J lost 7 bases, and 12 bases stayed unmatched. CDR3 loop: CASSPLGVAGPNEQFF. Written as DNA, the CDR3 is TGTGCCAGCAGCCCCCTGGGGGTAGCGGGGCCAAATGAGCAGTTCTTC.

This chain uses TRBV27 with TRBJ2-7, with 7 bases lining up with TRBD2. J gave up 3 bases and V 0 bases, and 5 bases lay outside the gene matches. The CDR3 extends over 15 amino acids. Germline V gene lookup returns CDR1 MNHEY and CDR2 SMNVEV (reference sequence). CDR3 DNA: TGTGCCAGCAGTTTATCTGTCCTAGCGGACTACGAGCAGTACTTC. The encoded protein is CASSLSVLADYEQYF.

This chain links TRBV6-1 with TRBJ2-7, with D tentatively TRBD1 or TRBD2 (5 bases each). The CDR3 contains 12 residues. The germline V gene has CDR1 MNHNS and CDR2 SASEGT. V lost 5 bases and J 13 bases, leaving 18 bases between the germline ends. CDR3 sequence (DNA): TGTGCCAGCAGTAGAGGGCCGGGGCCGTTCTACTTC. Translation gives CASSRGPGPFYF.

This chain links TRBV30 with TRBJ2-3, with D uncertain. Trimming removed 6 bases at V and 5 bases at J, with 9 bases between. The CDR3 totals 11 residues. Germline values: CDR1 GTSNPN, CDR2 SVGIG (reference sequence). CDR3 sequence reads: CACPLLDTQYF. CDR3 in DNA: TGTGCCTGTCCTCTGTTAGATACGCAGTATTTT.